This is a list of T cell receptor beta chains from one sample in a study of T cell responses to AZD1222 COVID-19 vaccine. The repertoire was sequenced with immunoSEQ multiplex PCR; TCRdb's copy has only in-frame clones and lacks some. The sample holds about 160,000 clones, approximately 87% seen once. Source: peripheral blood, taken 28 days after the second AZD1222 dose. Receptor source: an adult who received the AZD1222 COVID-19 vaccine. Each CDR3 is given with its conserved first and last residue. D genes are given only for firm matches.

15	TRBV6-5	TRBJ1-5	TRBD1	TGTGCCAGCAGATTGACAGGGGAAAGCAATCAGCCCCAGCATTTT	CASRLTGESNQPQHF
14	TRBV2	TRBJ1-4	-	TGTGCCAGCAGACCGACCCAGACCGGGGAAAAACTGTTTTTT	CASRPTQTGEKLFF
17	TRBV5-6	TRBJ2-6	-	TGTGCCAGCAGCTTGGGCAGCATTATCTCTGGGGCCAACGTCCTGACTTTC	CASSLGSIISGANVLTF
14	TRBV2	TRBJ2-5	TRBD2	TGTGCCAGCACCGTGGCGGGGGGGCAAGAGACCCAGTACTTC	CASTVAGGQETQYF
12	TRBV30	TRBJ2-1	-	TGTGCCTGGAGCTACGAGGGTGATGAGCAGTTCTTC	CAWSYEGDEQFF
12	TRBV28	TRBJ1-1	TRBD1	TGTGCCATAAGGACAGGGTTGGCTGAAGCTTTCTTT	CAIRTGLAEAFF
17	TRBV19	TRBJ1-4	-	TGTGCCAGTAGTATAATTTTGGGGTCGGGAACTAATGAAAAACTGTTTTTT	CASSIILGSGTNEKLFF
12	TRBV2	TRBJ2-1	-	TGTGCCAGCAGCACAGGGTCCAATGAGCAGTTCTTC	CASSTGSNEQFF
12	TRBV10-3	TRBJ2-7	-	TGTGCCATCAGTGCGGGGGCCGACGAGCAGTACTTC	CAISAGADEQYF
12	TRBV6-1	TRBJ2-7	-	TGTGCCAGCAGTGAACGGGGGTACGAGCAGTACTTC	CASSERGYEQYF
14	TRBV6-5	TRBJ1-2	-	TGTGCCAGCAGGGAGTCCGGGACACTCCATGGCTACACCTTC	CASRESGTLHGYTF
15	TRBV6-7	TRBJ1-3	-	TGTGCCAGCAGCCCGGGGCGCAGGGCTGGAAACACCATATATTTT	CASSPGRRAGNTIYF
15	TRBV19	TRBJ1-6	-	TGTGCCAGTAGTCCCCTTGGGGGGATGGCTTCACCCCTCCACTTT	CASSPLGGMASPLHF
15	TRBV3-1/TRBV3-2	TRBJ2-6	-	TGTGCCAGCAGCCAAGAGGGGCGGCCGAGCCACGTCCTGACTTTC	CASSQEGRPSHVLTF